Each of the 25 T cell receptor beta chains below was sequenced from the same sample in a study of human T cells and chemical hapten exposure. As to time point: pre-sensitization, week 0. This sample's treatment: therapeutic diphenylcyclopropenone sensitization with weekly scalp DPC. One entry per CDR3 protein, called by TCRdb with MiXCR from the RACE reads. Among 180,000 or so distinct CDR3 sequences listed, nearly 30% were seen once. The sequences come from whole blood, collected in connection with sensitization to the hapten diphenylcyclopropenone (DPC). These receptors all stem from a woman under 40 with alopecia areata. Some clones in this sample may be carry-over from other donors' samples.

The sample holds a few counts of this clonotype. The genes are TRBV28 and TRBJ1-2; D remains unclear. The CDR3 spans 13 residues. From germline, CDR1 is MDHEN and CDR2 SYDVKM. V shed 1 base and J shed 8 bases, with 11 bases lying between them. The CDR3 bases are TGTGCCAGCAGTTTATCCCGGGCCTGGGGCTACACCTTC. This sequence encodes CASSLSRAWGYTF.

This clonotype was detected a few times. J is TRBJ2-7 and V is TRBV7-2; maybe TRBD2 (5 bases). V was cut by 1 base and J by 0 bases, with 10 bases left in between. CDR3 size: 15 residues. Germline V CDR1 and CDR2: SGHTA, FQGNSA. The CDR3 DNA is TGTGCCAGCAGCTTAGGCTCGGGATACTCCTACGAGCAGTACTTC. Translation gives CASSLGSGYSYEQYF.

This chain uses TRBV20-1 with TRBJ2-3; 8 positions agree with TRBD2. The germline V gene has CDR1 DFQATT and CDR2 SNEGSKA (reference sequence). J lost 5 bases, V lost 5 bases, and 6 bases had no gene match. The CDR3 consists of 13 residues. The chain's CDR3 is CSAGGLVGDTQYF. The CDR3 bases are TGCAGTGCTGGGGGACTAGTTGGAGATACGCAGTATTTT.

This clonotype was observed a few times. This chain joins TRBV7-2 and TRBJ1-6; 7 positions match TRBD1. V lost 4 bases and J lost 6; bases outside the gene matches: 6. Germline CDR1 reads SGHTA; CDR2 reads FQGNSA. CDR3 length: 15 amino acids. For the CDR3, the DNA is TGTGCCAGCAGCTATGGACAGGAGGGTAATTCACCCCTCCACTTT. Encoded protein: CASSYGQEGNSPLHF.

The J gene is TRBJ1-5, the V gene TRBV19; 10 bases are a match to TRBD1. From germline, CDR1 is LNHDA and CDR2 SQIVND (reference sequence). The CDR3 has 15 amino acids. The junction had 8 bases not matched to a gene; V was cut back by 6 bases and J by 6 bases. For the CDR3, the DNA is TGTGCCAGTAGCCGGACAGGGGGGGTAGGTCAGCCCCAGCATTTT. Residues: CASSRTGGVGQPQHF.

The chain has TRBV28 and TRBJ1-2; D gene unclear. The CDR3 consists of 12 residues. V lost 5 bases to trimming and J lost 5 bases, with 9 bases between them. Germline CDR1 is MDHEN and CDR2 is SYDVKM. CDR3 sequence reads: CASSPRLYGYTF. As DNA, the CDR3 is TGTGCCAGCAGTCCTAGACTGTATGGCTACACCTTC.

This chain uses TRBV4-3 with TRBJ2-2; unclear D gene. Trimming removed 4 bases at V and 6 bases at J, with 18 bases between. CDR1 is LGHNA, CDR2 YSLEER, per germline. The CDR3 has 16 amino acids. The chain's CDR3 is CASSRNTGPQAGELFF. As DNA, the CDR3 is TGCGCCAGCAGCCGAAACACCGGGCCCCAGGCCGGGGAGCTGTTTTTT.

This clonotype was seen a handful of times. The chain is built from TRBV28 and TRBJ1-2, with TRBD1 matching over 10 bases. Per the germline V gene, CDR1 is MDHEN and CDR2 is SYDVKM. The CDR3 is made up of 15 amino acids. After removal of 4 bases from V and 5 bases from J, the junction contained 7 bases not matched to a gene. CDR3 sequence (DNA): TGTGCCAGCAGTTCCGGGACAGGGGTAGGGTATGGCTACACCTTC. It translates to CASSSGTGVGYGYTF.

This sequence joins TRBV30 and TRBJ1-3; no reliable D call. CDR1 and CDR2 (germline): GTSNPN, SVGIG (reference sequence). Trimming removed 0 bases from V and 0 bases from J, with 9 bases in between. CDR3 length equals 15 residues. The DNA of the CDR3 is TGTGCCTGGAGTGTCCGCAAGACCTCTGGAAACACCATATATTTT. It encodes CAWSVRKTSGNTIYF.

The V and J genes are TRBV29-1 and TRBJ1-4; 9 bases are shared with TRBD1. The length of the CDR3 is 14 residues. Germline CDR1 SQVTM, CDR2 ANQGSEA. With V trimmed by 4 bases and J by 11 bases, 11 bases remained unmatched. The DNA for the CDR3 is TGCAGCGTTGCGATACAGGGGGCGTCCGGGAAACTGTTTTTT. Its translation is CSVAIQGASGKLFF.

The J gene is TRBJ1-1, the V gene TRBV9; the D is unclear. V lost 3 bases to trimming and J lost 3 bases, with 18 bases between them. Germline V lookup: CDR1 SGDLS, CDR2 YYNGEE. The CDR3 is made up of 16 amino acids. CDR3 nucleotides: TGTGCCAGCAGCGCGACGGCAACAGCGAAAGACACTGAAGCTTTCTTT. This translates into CASSATATAKDTEAFF.

This clonotype was observed a few times. The chain joins TRBV18 to TRBJ1-1; D might be TRBD1 (6 bases). Germline V gene lookup returns CDR1 KGHSH and CDR2 LQKENI. V was pared by 2 bases and J by 12 bases, with 13 bases between. The length of the CDR3 is 12 residues. The CDR3 nucleotides read TGTGCCAGCTCACCATTCAGGGGCGGGACTTTCTTT. Its translation: CASSPFRGGTFF.

The genes are TRBV6-5 and TRBJ1-1; 8 positions match TRBD1. J gave up 4 bases and V 0 bases, and 4 bases lay outside the gene matches. The CDR3 loop spans 15 amino acids. The germline gives CDR1 MNHEY, CDR2 SVGAGI. DNA of the CDR3: TGTGCCAGCAGTTACTCTCGGACAGGGACCACTGAAGCTTTCTTT. The encoded protein is CASSYSRTGTTEAFF.

As concerns this clonotype: Since no conserved phenylalanine or tryptophan closes the CDR3, a read error is the likely cause. The chain links TRBV5-1 to TRBJ1-2; TRBD1 matches 8 bases. Germline CDR1 is SGHRS and CDR2 is YFSETQ. The CDR3 sequence is 16 residues long. The junction had 12 bases not matched to a gene; V was cut back by 4 bases and J by 4 bases. In DNA form, the CDR3 reads TGCGCCAGCAGCCCGCGGACAGGGAGGACCGGCTATGGCTACACCTCC. This sequence encodes CASSPRTGRTGYGYTS.

The chain has TRBV28 and TRBJ1-2; D perhaps matches TRBD1 (6 bases). The germline V gene encodes CDR1 MDHEN and CDR2 SYDVKM. This CDR3 comprises 13 residues. V dropped 5 bases and J dropped 6 bases, with 13 bases sitting between them. In nucleotides, the CDR3 is TGTGCCAGCAGTCCAGGGGTTCCGCATGGCTACACCTTC. Translated: CASSPGVPHGYTF.

The chain joins TRBV25-1 to TRBJ2-5, with 9 bases lining up with TRBD2. J lost 4 bases, V lost 1 base, and 10 bases had no gene match. The CDR3 sequence is 17 residues long. Germline CDR1 MGHDK, CDR2 SYGVNS. CDR3 region: CASSESSGLAGVETQYF. The CDR3 DNA sequence: TGTGCCAGCAGTGAATCCTCGGGTTTAGCGGGGGTAGAGACCCAGTACTTC.

The table lists this clonotype with a few counts. This sequence joins TRBV11-2 and TRBJ2-3; D tentatively fits TRBD1 or TRBD2 (5 bases each). CDR3 length: 16 residues. Germline V CDR1 and CDR2: SGHAT, FQNNGV. Trimming removed 5 bases from V and 5 bases from J, with 20 bases in between. The CDR3 sequence: CASSPARSGPGDTQYF. The CDR3 bases are TGTGCCAGCAGCCCAGCACGTTCGGGGCCAGGAGATACGCAGTATTTT.

V gene TRBV28 combines with J gene TRBJ2-7, with 7 nucleotides matching TRBD2. Germline CDR1 MDHEN, CDR2 SYDVKM. This CDR3 has 12 amino acids. The CDR3 region has the DNA TGTGCTTCAGCGGGGAGCTCCTACGAGCAGTACTTC. Its translation is CASAGSSYEQYF. The entire variable domain, with the rest obtained from reference TRBV28 and TRBJ2-7, is as follows: DVKVTQSSRYLVKRTGEKVFLECVQDMDHENMFWYRQDPGLGLRLIYFSYDVKMKEKGDIPEGYSVSREKKERFSLILESASTNQTSMYLCASAGSSYEQYFGPGTRLTVT.

This clonotype has just a few counts. The V gene is TRBV28, the J gene TRBJ2-5, with 12 nucleotides matching TRBD2. Germline CDR1 MDHEN, CDR2 SYDVKM. The CDR3 length is 16 residues. V lost 5 bases and J lost 5; bases outside the gene matches: 9. The CDR3 DNA is TGTGCCAGCAGTCCCACTAGCGGGAGGTTAGAGGAGACCCAGTACTTC. Encoded protein: CASSPTSGRLEETQYF.

The chain uses TRBV20-1 and TRBJ2-1, with D hard to call. Trimming cost V 6 bases and J 8 bases, with 11 bases left between them. The V gene's germline CDR1 is DFQATT and CDR2 SNEGSKA (reference sequence). This CDR3 has 11 residues. CDR3 in amino acids: CSASFRDEQFF. As DNA, the CDR3 is TGCAGTGCGAGTTTCCGGGATGAGCAGTTCTTC.

The rearrangement uses TRBV5-5 and TRBJ1-2, with 7 bases matching TRBD1. The CDR3 is 12 amino acids. The germline V gene has CDR1 SGHKS and CDR2 YYEKEE (reference sequence). Germline trimming cut 1 base from V and 8 bases from J; bases unmatched to any gene: 2. CDR3 bases: TGTGCCAGCAGCTTGAGGGGGCGCGGCTACACCTTC. Translation: CASSLRGRGYTF.

The J gene is TRBJ1-4, the V gene TRBV10-3, with D possibly matching TRBD1 (6 bases). Germline V gives CDR1 ENHRY, CDR2 SYGVKD. The CDR3 covers 14 residues. V lost 3 bases and J 5 bases, leaving 10 bases between the germline ends. CDR3 amino acids: CAISERGRNEKLFF. In DNA, the CDR3 is TGTGCCATCAGTGAAAGGGGGAGGAATGAAAAACTGTTTTTT.

This clonotype was observed a few times. The chain is built from TRBV29-1 and TRBJ2-5; D not resolved. Germline V CDR1 and CDR2: SQVTM, ANQGSEA. V lost 6 bases, J lost 2 bases, and 10 bases lay in between. The CDR3 runs 12 residues. CDR3 nucleotide sequence: TGCAGCGTCGCAGAGAATCAAGAGACCCAGTACTTC. It is translated as CSVAENQETQYF.

This clonotype was seen only once. V and J are TRBV29-1 and TRBJ2-1, with no clear D. Trimming took 2 bases from V and 7 from J, leaving 12 bases between them. The CDR3 contains 13 residues. The V gene's germline CDR1 is SQVTM and CDR2 ANQGSEA. DNA for the CDR3: TGCAGCGTTGAAATCCCGGTTTTAAATGAGCAGTTCTTC. Its protein product is CSVEIPVLNEQFF.

A few counts support this clonotype. This chain links TRBV20-1 with TRBJ1-2; 7 nucleotides agree with TRBD1. V was pared by 6 bases and J by 5 bases, with 12 bases of the junction left unmatched. The CDR3 extends over 14 amino acids. The V gene's germline CDR1 is DFQATT and CDR2 SNEGSKA (reference sequence). The CDR3 nucleotides read TGCAGTGCGACAGACAGGGTCAAGCCGTATGGCTACACCTTC. As protein: CSATDRVKPYGYTF.